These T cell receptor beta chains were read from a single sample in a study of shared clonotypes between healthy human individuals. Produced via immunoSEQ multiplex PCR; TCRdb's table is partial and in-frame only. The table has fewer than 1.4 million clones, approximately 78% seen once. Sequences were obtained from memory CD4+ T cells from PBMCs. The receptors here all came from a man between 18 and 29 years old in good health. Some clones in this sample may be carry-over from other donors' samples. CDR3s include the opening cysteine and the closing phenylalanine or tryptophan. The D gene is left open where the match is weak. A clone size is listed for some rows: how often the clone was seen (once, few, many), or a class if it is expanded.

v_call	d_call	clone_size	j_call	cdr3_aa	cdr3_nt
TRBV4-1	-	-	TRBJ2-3	CASSRSESGSDTQYF	TGCGCCAGCAGCCGGAGCGAATCAGGATCAGATACGCAGTATTTT
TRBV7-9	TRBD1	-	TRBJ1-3	CASSQPGQGGNTIYF	TGTGCCAGCAGCCAACCGGGACAGGGCGGAAACACCATATATTTT
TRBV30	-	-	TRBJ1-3	CAWSERPGNTIYF	TGTGCCTGGAGCGAACGGCCTGGAAACACCATATATTTT
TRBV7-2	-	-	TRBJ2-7	CASSLGGFPPAGEQYF	TGTGCCAGCAGCTTAGGAGGCTTCCCGCCGGCGGGAGAGCAGTACTTC
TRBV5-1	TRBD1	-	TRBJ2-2	CASSLGRGQGPTGELFF	TGCGCCAGCAGCTTGGGGAGAGGACAGGGGCCCACCGGGGAGCTGTTTTTT
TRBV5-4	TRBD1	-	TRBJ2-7	CASSLNRGNTYEQYF	TGTGCCAGCAGCTTGAACAGGGGTAACACCTACGAGCAGTACTTC
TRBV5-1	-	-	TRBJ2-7	CASSLMLADISYEQYF	TGCGCCAGCAGCTTGATGTTAGCAGACATCTCCTACGAGCAGTACTTC
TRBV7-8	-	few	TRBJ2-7	CASSLAGTLLSYEQYF	TGTGCCAGCAGCTTAGCAGGGACTCTTCTCTCCTACGAGCAGTACTTC
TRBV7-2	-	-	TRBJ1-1	CASSLEKMAGWLTEAFF	TGTGCCAGCAGCTTAGAAAAGATGGCAGGGTGGCTAACTGAAGCTTTCTTT
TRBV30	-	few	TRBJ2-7	CAWEGEIGEQYF	TGTGCCTGGGAGGGAGAAATTGGAGAGCAGTACTTC
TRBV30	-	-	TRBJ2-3	CAWSRSTDTQYF	TGTGCCTGGAGTCGTAGCACAGATACGCAGTATTTT
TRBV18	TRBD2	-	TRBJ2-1	CASSPQTSGNYNEQFF	TGTGCCAGCTCACCACAAACTAGCGGAAACTACAATGAGCAGTTCTTC
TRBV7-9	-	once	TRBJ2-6	CASSLGWRPGANVLTF	TGTGCCAGCAGCTTAGGATGGCGACCTGGGGCCAACGTCCTGACTTTC
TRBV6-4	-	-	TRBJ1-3	CASSGDNSGNTIYF	TGTGCCAGCAGTGGAGACAACTCTGGAAACACCATATATTTT
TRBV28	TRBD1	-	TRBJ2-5	CASSGTGRETQYF	TGTGCCAGCAGTGGGACAGGGAGGGAGACCCAGTACTTC
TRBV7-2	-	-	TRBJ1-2	CASSPPYYGYTF	TGTGCCAGCAGCCCCCCCTACTATGGCTACACCTTC
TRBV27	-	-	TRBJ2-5	CASSSAGEETQYF	TGTGCCAGCAGCTCAGCAGGGGAAGAGACCCAGTACTTC
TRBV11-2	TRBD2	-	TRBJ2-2	CASSPGGRRDNTGELFF	TGTGCCAGCAGTCCCGGGGGGAGGAGGGACAACACCGGGGAGCTGTTTTTT
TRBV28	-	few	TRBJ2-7	CASSLSLGQSSYEQYF	TGTGCCAGCAGTTTATCCCTGGGGCAGTCCTCCTACGAGCAGTACTTC
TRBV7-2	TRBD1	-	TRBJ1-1	CASSQNPGTGTTEAFF	TGTGCCAGCAGCCAGAATCCCGGGACAGGGACCACTGAAGCTTTCTTT
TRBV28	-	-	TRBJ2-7	CASRGGGARAEQYF	TGTGCCAGCCGCGGAGGGGGCGCAAGGGCCGAGCAGTACTTC
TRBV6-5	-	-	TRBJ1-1	CASRPIVRNTEAFF	TGTGCCAGCAGACCTATCGTTCGGAACACTGAAGCTTTCTTT
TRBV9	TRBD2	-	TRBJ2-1	CASSVEAGVIREQFF	TGTGCCAGCAGCGTAGAAGCGGGAGTCATCCGAGAGCAGTTCTTC
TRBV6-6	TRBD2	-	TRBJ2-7	CASSGLAGAYEQYF	TGTGCCAGCAGTGGACTAGCGGGGGCCTACGAGCAGTACTTC
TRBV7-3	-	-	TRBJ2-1	CASTNGYASGEQFF	TGTGCCAGCACCAACGGCTACGCGTCCGGTGAGCAGTTCTTC
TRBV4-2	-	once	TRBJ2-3	CASSLSGTTGDTQYF	TGTGCCAGCAGCCTGAGCGGAACCACAGGGGATACGCAGTATTTT
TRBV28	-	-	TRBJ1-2	CASRTRGYTF	TGTGCCAGCAGGACCCGTGGCTACACCTTC
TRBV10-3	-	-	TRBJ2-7	CAISAGGTPSYEQYF	TGTGCCATCAGTGCCGGGGGGACACCCTCCTACGAGCAGTACTTC
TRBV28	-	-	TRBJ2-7	CASSLSGADYEQYF	TGTGCCAGCAGTTTATCAGGGGCGGACTACGAGCAGTACTTC